This passage covers 4 T cell receptor beta chains from one sample sequenced in a study of regulatory T cells in long-lasting Graves disease. Libraries of TCR beta came from iRepertoire HTBI primers plus Arm-PCR of CDR3 regions. TCRdb analysed the multiplex PCR reads with MiXCR anew, one entry per CDR3 protein. Among a few hundred thousand distinct CDR3 sequences listed, around a fifth were seen once. Time point described: persistent/refractory GD, antithyroid drugs over 5 years with positive TRAb. The TCR library was made from RNA extracted from PBMCs. This specimen was peripheral blood mononuclear cells (PBMCs), taken when the disease was refractory, from a patient treated with antithyroid drugs. These receptors all come from a female donor with Graves disease.

V is TRBV19 and J is TRBJ2-7; D is unresolved. The CDR3 consists of 17 residues. CDR1 and CDR2 (germline): LNHDA, SQIVND (reference sequence). The ends were cut back, 2 bases at V and 5 bases at J, with 22 bases in the middle. The chain's CDR3 is CASSIILGSTENNEQYF. In DNA, the CDR3 is TGTGCCAGTAGTATAATACTGGGGTCGACGGAGAACAACGAGCAGTACTTC.

This clonotype has ten or more counts. The chain combines TRBV27 with TRBJ2-7, with 7 nucleotides matching TRBD2. Trimming cost V 1 base and J 2 bases; bases outside gene matches: 5. The length of the CDR3 is 15 residues. Germline CDR1 and CDR2: MNHEY and SMNVEV (reference sequence). This CDR3 is CASSLLRGIAYEQYF. DNA of the CDR3: TGTGCCAGCAGTTTATTGCGGGGGATCGCCTACGAGCAGTACTTC.

Turning to this clonotype: One end of the junction does not line up with germline, which may come from a read error. The chain couples TRBV7-2 to TRBJ1-2; 10 bases map to TRBD1. CDR1 is SGHTA and CDR2 is FQGNSA in the germline V gene. This CDR3 contains 15 residues. CDR3 loop: CASSSQGQGWYDYTF. CDR3 in DNA: TGTGCCAGCAGCTCCCAGGGACAGGGGTGGTATGACTACACCTTC.

This clonotype was found many times. The chain joins TRBV6-1 to TRBJ2-2; D is uncertain. The germline gives CDR1 MNHNS, CDR2 SASEGT. CDR3 size: 11 residues. Trimming stripped 7 bases from V and 8 bases from J, with 8 bases between. CDR3 sequence reads: CASTRSGELFF. As DNA, the CDR3 is TGTGCCAGCACCCGATCAGGGGAGCTGTTTTTT.